This passage covers 24 T cell receptor beta chains from one sample sequenced in a study of T-cell memory formation after mild COVID-19. TCRdb reprocessed the 5' RACE reads via MiXCR and lists one record per CDR3 protein. The repertoire has 300,000 to 350,000 distinct CDR3 sequences, roughly an eighth of them found once; the top ten carry around a fifth. The sequencing sample was made of PBMCs or a T cell subset sorted from them (not recorded which). The receptors stem from a man aged 18 to 29 who had mild COVID-19 (a few samples of this study predate the infection). Cell type and time point are not known.

The J gene is TRBJ1-2, the V gene TRBV7-8, with D unresolved. V shed 7 bases and J shed 7 bases, with 22 bases lying between them. In germline, CDR1 is SGHVS, CDR2 FQNEAQ. This CDR3 has 15 amino acids. In DNA, the CDR3 is TGTGCCAGCAAGATAGAGACTGGACGGTTTGGTGGCTACACCTTC. This codes for CASKIETGRFGGYTF.

This clonotype was detected ten times or more. This chain uses TRBV29-1 with TRBJ1-1; tentatively, D is TRBD1 (5 bases). The V end lost 3 bases, the J end lost 4 bases, and 9 bases lay between the germline ends. CDR3 length: 12 amino acids. In germline, CDR1 is SQVTM, CDR2 ANQGSEA. The CDR3 DNA sequence: TGCAGCGTTGAGTGGGGGACCACTGAAGCTTTCTTT. Amino acids: CSVEWGTTEAFF.

V usage is TRBV29-1 and J usage is TRBJ2-5; D unresolved. The germline V gene has CDR1 SQVTM and CDR2 ANQGSEA. Trimming shortened V by 2 bases and J by 2 bases, and 9 bases separated the two germline ends. The CDR3 has 13 amino acids. The CDR3 reads CSVERHMQETQYF. In nucleotides, the CDR3 is TGCAGCGTTGAAAGGCATATGCAAGAGACCCAGTACTTC.

This clonotype was recorded a few times. The chain carries TRBV6-2 or TRBV6-3 and TRBJ2-4, with TRBD2 matching over 8 bases. The CDR3 is 16 amino acids. Trimming cost V 7 bases and J 3 bases; bases outside gene matches: 11. The V gene's germline CDR1 is MNHEY and CDR2 SVGEGT. The CDR3 here is CASNRRGGNYKNIQYF. CDR3 sequence (DNA): TGTGCCAGCAATCGGCGCGGGGGGAATTACAAAAACATTCAGTACTTC.

The rearrangement joins TRBV7-8 to TRBJ2-3; perhaps TRBD1 as D (7 bases). Per the germline V gene, CDR1 is SGHVS and CDR2 is FQNEAQ. Trimming stripped 1 base from V and 5 bases from J, with 16 bases between. The CDR3 is made up of 16 amino acids. The CDR3 DNA reads TGTGCCAGCAGCTTAGGAGGAGGGGGCCACGGAGATACGCAGTATTTT. Its translation is CASSLGGGGHGDTQYF.

The chain combines TRBV5-1 with TRBJ2-3, with D unclear. Trimming left V 0 bases short and J 6 bases short, with 17 bases between. This CDR3 is 16 amino acids long. CDR1 is SGHRS, CDR2 YFSETQ, per germline. The CDR3 region has the DNA TGCGCCAGCAGCTTGGGACAAACGCCCTCGGGCGATACGCAGTATTTT. This codes for CASSLGQTPSGDTQYF.

V is TRBV6-5 and J is TRBJ1-3, with 10 bases fitting TRBD1. The CDR3 is 16 amino acids. The junction had 5 bases not matched to a gene; V was cut back by 4 bases and J by 2 bases. Germline assignment: CDR1 MNHEY and CDR2 SVGAGI. The CDR3 loop is CASSSGTGAAGNTIYF. In DNA, the CDR3 is TGTGCCAGCAGTTCCGGGACAGGGGCCGCTGGAAACACCATATATTTT.

Many counts were recorded for this clonotype. The chain employs TRBV7-9 and TRBJ2-5; D is unresolved. Trimming shortened V by 1 base and J by 4 bases, and 10 bases separated the two germline ends. Per the germline V gene, CDR1 is SEHNR and CDR2 is FQNEAQ (reference sequence). CDR3 length: 14 amino acids. CDR3: CASSLGQRGETQYF. Written as DNA, the CDR3 is TGTGCCAGCAGCTTAGGGCAGCGTGGAGAGACCCAGTACTTC.

This clonotype has a handful of counts. The V and J genes are TRBV20-1 and TRBJ1-2; D call uncertain. This CDR3 is 11 amino acids long. Germline loops: CDR1 DFQATT, CDR2 SNEGSKA (reference sequence). V was trimmed by 5 bases and J by 3 bases, leaving 7 bases between them. The CDR3 nucleotides are TGCAGTGCTGGGTCAGACTATGGCTACACCTTC. Protein product: CSAGSDYGYTF.

The table lists this clonotype with many counts. The J gene is TRBJ2-1, the V gene TRBV6-2 or TRBV6-3; possible D gene TRBD2, 5 bases. The CDR3 covers 13 residues. V lost 4 bases to trimming and J lost 4 bases, with 8 bases between them. Germline V gene lookup returns CDR1 MNHEY and CDR2 SVGEGT. The CDR3 region is CASSWGVYNEQFF. The CDR3 bases are TGTGCCAGCAGTTGGGGAGTTTACAATGAGCAGTTCTTC.

This clonotype was counted only a few times. Likely a read error: the CDR3 ends without its conserved phenylalanine or tryptophan. The DNA is left out, because the CDR3 cannot be placed on it with certainty; the CDR3 is given as TCRdb lists it. The rearrangement joins TRBV5-6 to TRBJ2-7; no DNA check was done on the table's D call, TRBD1. The length of the CDR3 is 11 amino acids, counting both ends. Germline CDR1 and CDR2: SGHDT and YYEEEE. The CDR3 here is CASSLGGTPRP.

This clonotype was recorded a few times. The CDR3 reads CASTGYDQPQHF. Written as DNA, the CDR3 is TGTGCCAGTACAGGGTATGATCAGCCCCAGCATTTT. The J gene is TRBJ1-5, the V gene TRBV7-2; a possible D gene is TRBD1 (6 bases). V was clipped by 9 bases and J by 5 bases, with 11 bases between them. This CDR3 has 12 amino acids. Germline V gene sequence: CDR1 SGHTA, CDR2 FQGNSA.

This clonotype appeared a few times. V and J are TRBV12-3 or TRBV12-4 and TRBJ1-2; 12 bases align to TRBD1. Trimming took 6 bases from V and 8 from J; bases not matched to a gene: 1. The CDR3 has 12 amino acids. The CDR3 region is CASRGTGGGYTF. The CDR3 DNA reads TGTGCCAGCAGGGGGACAGGGGGCGGCTACACCTTC.

This clonotype was detected many times. V gene TRBV7-9 combines with J gene TRBJ1-1; no clear D gene. Trimming stripped 7 bases from V and 3 bases from J, with 12 bases between. The CDR3 has 13 residues. Germline V gene sequence: CDR1 SEHNR, CDR2 FQNEAQ (reference sequence). CDR3 sequence: CASTPREDTEAFF. The DNA of the CDR3 is TGTGCCAGCACCCCCAGAGAGGACACTGAAGCTTTCTTT.

This clonotype was counted ten times or more. The chain joins TRBV23-1 to TRBJ2-5; 13 positions match TRBD2. TRBV23-1 is an ORF, with its function uncertain. This CDR3 spans 16 amino acids. V shed 3 bases, J shed 2 bases, and the junction held 3 bases outside the gene matches. In DNA, the CDR3 is TGCGCCAGCAGTCACCCGACTAGCGGGGGGCAAGAGACCCAGTACTTC. Its translation: CASSHPTSGGQETQYF.

The chain recombines TRBV5-1 with TRBJ1-4; D ambiguous. The ends were cut back, 9 bases at V and 8 bases at J, with 17 bases in the middle. CDR3 length equals 13 residues. CDR1 SGHRS and CDR2 YFSETQ come from the germline V gene. The CDR3 DNA sequence: TGCGCCACCAAACACGATGCAAGCGAAAAACTGTTTTTT. Protein sequence: CATKHDASEKLFF.

This clonotype was seen only a few times. The chain recombines TRBV11-2 with TRBJ2-5; 9 positions match TRBD2. The V and J ends lost 3 bases and 5 bases, in that order; junction bases with no gene match: 4. Germline V gene data show CDR1 as SGHAT and CDR2 as FQNNGV. The CDR3 spans 14 residues. CDR3 sequence (DNA): TGTGCCAGCAGCTTGTCGCTAGCGGGGGAGACCCAGTACTTC. It specifies CASSLSLAGETQYF.

The gene calls are TRBV29-1 and TRBJ2-3; D is unclear. The CDR3 has 10 residues. Trimming took 4 bases from V and 2 from J, leaving 1 base between them. Germline V gene lookup returns CDR1 SQVTM and CDR2 ANQGSEA. The CDR3, as DNA: TGCAGCGTTGCCACAGATACGCAGTATTTT. It is translated as CSVATDTQYF.

This chain links TRBV7-9 with TRBJ1-3; D not resolved. Trimming removed 5 bases at V and 0 bases at J, with 8 bases between. The CDR3 length is 14 residues. Germline-derived CDR1 and CDR2 are SEHNR and FQNEAQ (reference sequence). CDR3 region: CASSPEVSGNTIYF. CDR3 coding DNA: TGTGCCAGCAGCCCGGAAGTCTCTGGAAACACCATATATTTT.

At least ten counts were recorded for this clonotype. This chain connects TRBV6-2 or TRBV6-3 to TRBJ1-5; TRBD1 matches at 7 bases. The germline gives CDR1 MNHEY, CDR2 SVGEGT. After removal of 6 bases from V and 5 bases from J, the junction contained 10 bases not matched to a gene. The CDR3 has 15 residues. CDR3 in amino acids: CASRTGFVGDQPQHF. As DNA, the CDR3 is TGTGCCAGCAGGACAGGGTTCGTTGGGGATCAGCCCCAGCATTTT.

The V call is TRBV6-1, the J call TRBJ2-7; 10 nucleotides align to TRBD2. The CDR3 sequence is 15 residues long. Germline loops: CDR1 MNHNS, CDR2 SASEGT. Unmatched junction bases numbered 4, after V lost 3 bases and J lost 2 bases. DNA of the CDR3: TGTGCCAGCAGTGAGCTAGCGGGAGAAGCCTACGAGCAGTACTTC. This gives the protein CASSELAGEAYEQYF.

The chain combines TRBV10-3 with TRBJ2-7, with 8 bases aligning to TRBD1. J was trimmed by 0 bases and V by 2 bases; bases with no gene match: 18. This CDR3 is built from 20 residues. Germline assignment: CDR1 ENHRY and CDR2 SYGVKD. CDR3 DNA sequence: TGTGCCATCAGTGAGAGGGGACAGGCCCCTTCGCCCGCTAGCTCCTACGAGCAGTACTTC. Residues: CAISERGQAPSPASSYEQYF.

In this sample, this clonotype turned up a few times. V and J are TRBV2 and TRBJ2-7; 11 bases fit TRBD2. Trimming at V came to 2 bases and at J to 4 bases, leaving 4 bases not matched to a gene. Germline lookup yields CDR1 SNHLY and CDR2 FYNNEI. CDR3 length: 15 residues. CDR3 sequence: CASSETGTSGYEQYF. The CDR3 DNA sequence: TGTGCCAGCAGTGAAACCGGGACTAGCGGTTACGAGCAGTACTTC.

This rearrangement joins TRBV15 to TRBJ2-1; maybe TRBD2 (6 bases). The germline V and J ends were trimmed by 4 bases and 2 bases, with 15 bases remaining between them. CDR3 length: 16 amino acids. Germline CDR1 is LNHNV and CDR2 is YYDKDF (reference sequence). CDR3 in amino acids: CATSTRGDSPYNEQFF. The CDR3, as DNA: TGTGCCACCAGCACCCGCGGGGACTCCCCCTACAATGAGCAGTTCTTC.